This T cell receptor beta chain was sequenced in a study of shared clonotypes between healthy human individuals. Study as a whole: Ranging from 18 to 49 in age, donors were a couple of women and a few men.

Only a few counts were recorded for this clone. Data came from immunoSEQ multiplex PCR; TCRdb stores just in-frame clones and leaves some out. Of hundreds of thousands of clones listed, around 97% are singletons. The TCR originated in a woman younger than 45 in good health. The sequenced sample was naive CD4+ T cells sorted from blood. The sample's subset: CD45RA+ positively selected.

The DNA for the CDR3 is TGCGCCAGCAGCCAAGTTGGGGGACATAACACTGAAGCTTTCTTT. It codes for CASSQVGGHNTEAFF. The J gene is TRBJ1-1, the V gene TRBV4-1; D is possibly TRBD1 (6 bases). This CDR3 region has 15 residues. Trimming shortened V by 1 base and J by 2 bases, and 11 bases separated the two germline ends. Germline loops: CDR1 MGHRA, CDR2 YSYEKL.